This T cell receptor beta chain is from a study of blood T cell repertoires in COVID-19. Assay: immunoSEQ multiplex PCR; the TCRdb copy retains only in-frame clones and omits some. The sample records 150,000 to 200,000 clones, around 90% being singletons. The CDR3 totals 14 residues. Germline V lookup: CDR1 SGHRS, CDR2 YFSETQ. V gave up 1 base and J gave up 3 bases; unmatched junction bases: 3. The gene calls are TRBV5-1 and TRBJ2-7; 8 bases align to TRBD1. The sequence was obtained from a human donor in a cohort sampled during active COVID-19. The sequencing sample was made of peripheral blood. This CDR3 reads CASSLNGQGYEQYF. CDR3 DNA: TGCGCCAGCAGCTTGAACGGACAGGGCTACGAGCAGTACTTC.